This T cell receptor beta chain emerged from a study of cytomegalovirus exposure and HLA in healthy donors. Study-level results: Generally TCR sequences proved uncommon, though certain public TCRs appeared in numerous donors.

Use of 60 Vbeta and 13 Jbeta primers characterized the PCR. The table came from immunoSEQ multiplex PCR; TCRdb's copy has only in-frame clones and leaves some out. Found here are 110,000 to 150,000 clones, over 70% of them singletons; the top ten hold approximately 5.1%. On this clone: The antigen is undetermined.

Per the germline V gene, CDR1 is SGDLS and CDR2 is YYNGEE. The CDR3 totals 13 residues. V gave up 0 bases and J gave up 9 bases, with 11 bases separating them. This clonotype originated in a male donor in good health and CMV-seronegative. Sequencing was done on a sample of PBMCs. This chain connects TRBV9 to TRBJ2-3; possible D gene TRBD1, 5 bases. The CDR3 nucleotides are TGTGCCAGCAGCGTAGAGAAAGGGGTAACGCAGTATTTT. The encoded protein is CASSVEKGVTQYF.